This TCR beta chain comes out of a study of shared clonotypes between healthy human individuals. Study-level findings and limits: Researchers sampled only blood; tissue repertoires likely differ. Shared across a few donors were about 4.6% of the naive CD4 clonotypes.

Concerning this clone itself: Antigen unknown.

CD45RA-negative memory and CD45RA+ naive subsets were split from the CD4+ cells. Germline V gene lookup returns CDR1 KGHSH and CDR2 LQKENI. Between the trimmed V and J ends, which lost 4 bases and 4 bases, there was a span of 8 bases. This CDR3 comprises 12 residues. Sequencing was performed with immunoSEQ multiplex PCR; in TCRdb, only in-frame clones are kept and a portion is missing. The sample consists of millions of clones, around 94% of them appearing once. The sample taken for sequencing was naive CD4+ T cells sorted from blood. The subset denotes: CD45RA+ positively selected. The receptor's source is a man aged 18 to 29 in good health. The chain combines TRBV18 with TRBJ2-7, with a weak D call TRBD1 (5 bases). CDR3 in amino acids: CASSRQNYEQYF. The DNA of the CDR3 is TGTGCCAGCTCACGACAGAATTACGAGCAGTACTTC. The variable domain in full, completed from reference TRBV18 and TRBJ2-7, reads NAGVMQNPRHLVRRRGQEARLRCSPMKGHSHVYWYRQLPEEGLKFMVYLQKENIIDESGMPKERFSAEFPKEGPSILRIQQVVRGDSAAYFCASSRQNYEQYFGPGTRLTVT.